One sample yielded the 6 T cell receptor beta chains listed below, sequenced in a study of cytomegalovirus exposure and HLA in healthy donors. Researchers ran the PCR with 60 Vbeta and 13 Jbeta primers. Using immunoSEQ multiplex PCR, the repertoire was profiled, and TCRdb retains in-frame clones only, with some absent. The sample contains some 140,000 clones, under 75% of which appear only once. The specimen sequenced was PBMCs. Receptor source: a woman in her thirties or forties in good health and CMV-seronegative.

V usage is TRBV6-5 and J usage is TRBJ2-5, with 7 nucleotides matching TRBD2. Trimming removed 2 bases from V and 3 bases from J; junction bases left unmatched: 3. The CDR3 has 14 amino acids. Germline assignment: CDR1 MNHEY and CDR2 SVGAGI. The CDR3 bases are TGTGCCAGCAGTTACGGGGGGGTGAAAGAGACCCAGTACTTC. Encoded protein: CASSYGGVKETQYF.

This chain connects TRBV6-1 to TRBJ1-2, with D uncertain. Germline V lookup: CDR1 MNHNS, CDR2 SASEGT. This CDR3 spans 14 amino acids. V shed 7 bases and J shed 2 bases, with 14 bases lying between them. DNA for the CDR3: TGTGCCAGCATGGCTGGGCCGGGGAACTATGGCTACACCTTC. Translated, it gives CASMAGPGNYGYTF.

V gene TRBV10-3 combines with J gene TRBJ2-3, with 10 bases aligning to TRBD1. The germline V gene has CDR1 ENHRY and CDR2 SYGVKD. CDR3 size: 15 residues. The V gene end was trimmed by 10 bases and the J gene end by 3 bases; junction bases not matched to a gene: 10. The CDR3 DNA reads TGTGCCACGCAGACAGGGGGCTCAGTAACAGATACGCAGTATTTT. Amino acid sequence: CATQTGGSVTDTQYF.

The V gene is TRBV2, the J gene TRBJ2-5, with D tentatively TRBD2 (5 bases). Trimming removed 2 bases at V and 5 bases at J, with 15 bases between. This CDR3 region has 15 residues. Germline V CDR1 and CDR2: SNHLY, FYNNEI. CDR3 loop: CASSESPVGMETQYF. In nucleotides, the CDR3 is TGTGCCAGCAGTGAAAGTCCAGTCGGGATGGAGACCCAGTACTTC.

The J gene is TRBJ2-3, the V gene TRBV27, with 9 bases that match TRBD1. V dropped 7 bases and J dropped 2; count of bases not matched to a gene: 4. Looked up from germline, CDR1 is MNHEY and CDR2 is SMNVEV (reference sequence). The CDR3 is 14 amino acids. The CDR3: CASNRGRTTDTQYF. CDR3 DNA sequence: TGTGCCAGCAACAGGGGGCGGACCACAGATACGCAGTATTTT.

The rearrangement links TRBV7-2 to TRBJ2-7; D might be TRBD1 (6 bases). CDR3 size: 14 residues. Germline assignment: CDR1 SGHTA and CDR2 FQGNSA. The ends were cut back, 3 bases at V and 2 bases at J, with 11 bases in the middle. The CDR3 DNA reads as TGTGCCAGCAGCTTCGCAGGGGACCCCTACGAGCAGTACTTC. It specifies CASSFAGDPYEQYF.